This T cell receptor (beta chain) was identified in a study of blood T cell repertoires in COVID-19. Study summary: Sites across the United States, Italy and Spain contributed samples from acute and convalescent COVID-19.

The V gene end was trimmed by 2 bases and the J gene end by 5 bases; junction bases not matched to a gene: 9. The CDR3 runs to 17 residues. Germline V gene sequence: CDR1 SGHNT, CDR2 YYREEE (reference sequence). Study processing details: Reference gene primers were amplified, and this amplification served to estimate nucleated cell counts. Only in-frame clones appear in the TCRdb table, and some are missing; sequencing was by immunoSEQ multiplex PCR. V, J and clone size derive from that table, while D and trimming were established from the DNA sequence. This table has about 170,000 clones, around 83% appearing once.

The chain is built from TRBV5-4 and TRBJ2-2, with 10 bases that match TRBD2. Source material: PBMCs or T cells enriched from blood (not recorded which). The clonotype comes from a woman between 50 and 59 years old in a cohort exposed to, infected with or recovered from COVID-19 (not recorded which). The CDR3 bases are TGTGCCAGCAGCTTACCTCCTAGCGGGAGTGGAACCGGGGAGCTGTTTTTT. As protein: CASSLPPSGSGTGELFF.